What follows is one TCR beta chain and its context. Its target is unknown. The CDR3 length is 15 residues. Trimming cost V 1 base and J 4 bases, with 11 bases left between them. Per the germline V gene, CDR1 is SGHTA and CDR2 is FQGNSA. Only in-frame clones appear in the TCRdb table, and some are missing; sequencing was by immunoSEQ multiplex PCR. This sample has roughly 150,000 clones; 91% occur once, and the top ten carry roughly 1.2%. This sample was included in a study of T cell responses to AZD1222 COVID-19 vaccine. The study pooled second doses at about 4 or about 12 weeks. Study conclusions and caveats: Increased Spike-specific TCR breadth and depth were observed after two AZD1222 doses. The sample set comprised mostly white British donors with more females, and clonal diversity was possibly underestimated.

The chain combines TRBV7-2 with TRBJ1-3; the D gene is possibly TRBD1 (5 bases). Sequencing was performed on peripheral blood, taken 28 days after the second AZD1222 dose. This TCR came from an adult who received the AZD1222 COVID-19 vaccine. In DNA form, the CDR3 reads TGTGCCAGCAGCTTAGGCAGGGAGGAAGGAAACACCATATATTTT. Translating it yields CASSLGREEGNTIYF.